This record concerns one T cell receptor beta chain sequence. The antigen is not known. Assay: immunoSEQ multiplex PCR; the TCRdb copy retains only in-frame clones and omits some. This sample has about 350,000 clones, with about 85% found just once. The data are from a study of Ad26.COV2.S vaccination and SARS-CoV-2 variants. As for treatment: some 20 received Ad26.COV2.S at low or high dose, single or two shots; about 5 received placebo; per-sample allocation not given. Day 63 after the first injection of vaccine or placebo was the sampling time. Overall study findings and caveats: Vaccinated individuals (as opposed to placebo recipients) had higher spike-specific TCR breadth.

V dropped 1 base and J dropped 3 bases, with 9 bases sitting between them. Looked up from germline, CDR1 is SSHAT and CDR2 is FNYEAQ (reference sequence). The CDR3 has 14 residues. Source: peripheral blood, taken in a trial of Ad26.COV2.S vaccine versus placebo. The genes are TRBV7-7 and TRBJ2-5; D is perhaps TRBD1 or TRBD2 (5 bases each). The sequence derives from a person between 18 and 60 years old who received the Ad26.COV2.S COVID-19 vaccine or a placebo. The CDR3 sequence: CASSLGGREETQYF. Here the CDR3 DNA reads TGTGCCAGCAGCTTAGGGGGGAGAGAAGAGACCCAGTACTTC.